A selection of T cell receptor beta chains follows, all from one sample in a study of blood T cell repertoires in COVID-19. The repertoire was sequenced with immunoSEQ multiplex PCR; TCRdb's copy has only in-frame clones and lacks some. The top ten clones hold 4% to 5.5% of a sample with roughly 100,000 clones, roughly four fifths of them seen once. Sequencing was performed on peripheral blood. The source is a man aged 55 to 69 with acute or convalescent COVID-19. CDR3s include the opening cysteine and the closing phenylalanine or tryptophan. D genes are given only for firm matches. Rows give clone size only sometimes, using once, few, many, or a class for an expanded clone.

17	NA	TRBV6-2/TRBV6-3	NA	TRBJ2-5	TGTGCCAGCAGTTACGGGTTGACTAGACCTCCCCAAGAGACCCAGTACTTC	CASSYGLTRPPQETQYF
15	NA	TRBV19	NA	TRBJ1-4	TGTGCCAGTAGTCCCCTCAGGAGGGGAGGGGAAAAACTGTTTTTT	CASSPLRRGGEKLFF
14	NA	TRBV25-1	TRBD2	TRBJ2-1	TGTGCCAGCAGTCTAGCGGGGGCCTACAATGAGCAGTTCTTC	CASSLAGAYNEQFF
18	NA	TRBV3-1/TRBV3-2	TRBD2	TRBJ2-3	TGTGCCAGCAGCCAAGAGGCTAGCGGGGGGGCACGCACAGATACGCAGTATTTT	CASSQEASGGARTDTQYF
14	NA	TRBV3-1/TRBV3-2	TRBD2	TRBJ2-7	TGTGCCAGCAGCCAGGCGGGGGTAGGCTACGAGCAGTACTTC	CASSQAGVGYEQYF
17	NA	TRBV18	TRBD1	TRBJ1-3	TGTGCCAGCTCCATATCCCAGGGACAGGGTTCTGGAAACACCATATATTTT	CASSISQGQGSGNTIYF
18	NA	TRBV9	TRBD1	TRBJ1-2	TGTGCCAGCAGCGGGGGGATGTTAAACAGGGGAAATTACTATGGCTACACCTTC	CASSGGMLNRGNYYGYTF
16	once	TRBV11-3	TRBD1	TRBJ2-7	TGTGCCAGCAGCTTAATGGGGGGACAGGGCTCCTACGAGCAGTACTTC	CASSLMGGQGSYEQYF
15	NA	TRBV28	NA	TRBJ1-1	TGTGCCAGCACCACCGGCGGGGGAGGTATGACTGAAGCTTTCTTT	CASTTGGGGMTEAFF
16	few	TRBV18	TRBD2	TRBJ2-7	TGTGCCAGCTCACCACCGGGCGGGAGGATCCCCTACGAGCAGTACTTC	CASSPPGGRIPYEQYF
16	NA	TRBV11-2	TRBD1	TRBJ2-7	TGTGCCAGCAGCGCCCGACAGGGGTCTCTTAATGGCGAGCAGTACTTC	CASSARQGSLNGEQYF
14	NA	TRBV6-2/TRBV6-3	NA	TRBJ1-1	TGTGCCAGCAGTTCAGGGCTCTTGAACACTGAAGCTTTCTTT	CASSSGLLNTEAFF
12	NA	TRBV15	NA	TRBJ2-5	TGTGCCACCAGCCTAAGCCAAGAGACCCAGTACTTC	CATSLSQETQYF
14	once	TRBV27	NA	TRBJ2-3	TGTGCCAGCAGTTTTAGTCCCGGGACAGATACGCAGTATTTT	CASSFSPGTDTQYF
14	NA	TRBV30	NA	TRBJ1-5	TGTGCCTGGACCGTGGACGGGGTCAATCAGCCCCAGCATTTT	CAWTVDGVNQPQHF
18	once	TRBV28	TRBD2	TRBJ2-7	TGTGCCAGCAGTTCGCTTCCCGGGGGAGCGGGAGTATACTACGAGCAGTACTTC	CASSSLPGGAGVYYEQYF
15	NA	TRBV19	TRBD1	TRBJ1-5	TGTGCCAGTAGTATCGGAGGACAGGGAAATCAGCCCCAGCATTTT	CASSIGGQGNQPQHF
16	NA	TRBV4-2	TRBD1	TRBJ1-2	TGTGCCAGCAGCCAAGAGACAGGGAGCCCCTTCTATGGCTACACCTTC	CASSQETGSPFYGYTF
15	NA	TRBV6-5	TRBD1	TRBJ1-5	TGTGCCAGCAGTCGTACGACAGGGGACAATCAGCCCCAGCATTTT	CASSRTTGDNQPQHF
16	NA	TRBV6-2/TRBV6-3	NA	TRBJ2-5	TGTGCCAGCAGTATTTCTGGGGGGGGGCCACAAGAGACCCAGTACTTC	CASSISGGGPQETQYF
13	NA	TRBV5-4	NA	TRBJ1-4	TGTGCCAGCAGCCCATCTATTGGGGAGAAACTGTTTTTT	CASSPSIGEKLFF
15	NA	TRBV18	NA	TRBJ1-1	TGTGCCAGCTCACCAGTACAGGTGAAAAAAACTGAAGCTTTCTTT	CASSPVQVKKTEAFF
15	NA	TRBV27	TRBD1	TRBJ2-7	TGTGCCAGCAGTAACAATGACAGGGGATCCTACGAGCAGTACTTC	CASSNNDRGSYEQYF